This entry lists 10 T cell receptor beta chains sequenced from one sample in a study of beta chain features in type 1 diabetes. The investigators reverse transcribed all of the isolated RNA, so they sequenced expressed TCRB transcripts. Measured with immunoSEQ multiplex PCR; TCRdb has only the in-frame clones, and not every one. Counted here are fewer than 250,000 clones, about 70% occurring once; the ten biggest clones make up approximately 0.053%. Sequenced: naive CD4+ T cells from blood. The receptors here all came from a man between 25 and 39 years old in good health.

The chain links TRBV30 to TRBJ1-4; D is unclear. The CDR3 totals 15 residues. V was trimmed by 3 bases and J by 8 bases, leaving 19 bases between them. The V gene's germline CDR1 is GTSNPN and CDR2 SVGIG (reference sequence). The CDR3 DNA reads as TGTGCCTGGAGCCTCCGAGCGGGTTCAGGAGAAAAACTGTTTTTT. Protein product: CAWSLRAGSGEKLFF.

CDR3 nucleotide sequence: TGTGCCTGGATCCCAGGGACGAGTCGATCACCCCTCCACTTT. Amino acids: CAWIPGTSRSPLHF. The chain carries TRBV30 and TRBJ1-6; a possible D gene is TRBD1 (5 bases). CDR3 length: 14 amino acids. The germline gives CDR1 GTSNPN, CDR2 SVGIG (reference sequence). Trimming removed 4 bases at V and 10 bases at J, with 17 bases between.

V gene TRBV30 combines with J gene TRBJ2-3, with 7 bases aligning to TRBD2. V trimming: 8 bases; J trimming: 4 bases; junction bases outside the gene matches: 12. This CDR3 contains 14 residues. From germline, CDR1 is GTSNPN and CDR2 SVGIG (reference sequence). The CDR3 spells CAAHGGSGSDTQYF. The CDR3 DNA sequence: TGTGCCGCACATGGCGGGAGTGGTTCAGATACGCAGTATTTT.

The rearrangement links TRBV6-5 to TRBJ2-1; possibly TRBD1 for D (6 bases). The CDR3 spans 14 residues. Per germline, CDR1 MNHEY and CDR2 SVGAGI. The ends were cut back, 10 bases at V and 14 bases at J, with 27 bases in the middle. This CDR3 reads CATRGFESREKEFF. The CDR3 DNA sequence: TGTGCCACCAGGGGTTTTGAGTCGAGGGAGAAGGAGTTCTTC.

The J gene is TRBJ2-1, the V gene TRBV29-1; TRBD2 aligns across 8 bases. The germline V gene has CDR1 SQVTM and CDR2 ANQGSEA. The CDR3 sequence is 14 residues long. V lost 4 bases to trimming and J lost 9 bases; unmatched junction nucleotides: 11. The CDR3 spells CSVGSLYSGTEQFF. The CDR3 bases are TGCAGCGTTGGGTCCCTTTATAGCGGGACTGAGCAGTTCTTC.

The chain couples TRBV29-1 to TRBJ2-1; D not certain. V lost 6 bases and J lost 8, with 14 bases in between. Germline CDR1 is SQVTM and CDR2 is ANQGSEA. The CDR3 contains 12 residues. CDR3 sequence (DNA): TGCAGCGTCGGGCGGTGGGCCGATGAGCAGTTCTTC. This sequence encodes CSVGRWADEQFF.

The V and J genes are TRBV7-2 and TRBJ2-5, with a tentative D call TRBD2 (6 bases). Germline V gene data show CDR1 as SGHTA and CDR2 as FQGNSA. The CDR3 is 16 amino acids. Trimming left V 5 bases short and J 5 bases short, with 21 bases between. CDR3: CASSRLLSGLLETQYF. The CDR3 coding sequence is TGTGCCAGCAGCCGGCTCCTTAGCGGTCTTCTGGAGACCCAGTACTTC.

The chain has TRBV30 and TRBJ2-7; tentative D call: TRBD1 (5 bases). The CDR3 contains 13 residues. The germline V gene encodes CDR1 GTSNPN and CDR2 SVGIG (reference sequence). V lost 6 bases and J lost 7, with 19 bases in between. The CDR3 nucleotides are TGTGCCTGCCTGGGGCAGGGAAGGAAGGAGCAGTACTTC. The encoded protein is CACLGQGRKEQYF.

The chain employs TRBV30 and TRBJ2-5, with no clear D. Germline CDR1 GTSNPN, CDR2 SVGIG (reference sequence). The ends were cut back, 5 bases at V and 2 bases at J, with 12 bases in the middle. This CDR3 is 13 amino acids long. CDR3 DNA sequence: TGTGCCTGGGGCGTCTTGGGTCAAGAGACCCAGTACTTC. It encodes CAWGVLGQETQYF.

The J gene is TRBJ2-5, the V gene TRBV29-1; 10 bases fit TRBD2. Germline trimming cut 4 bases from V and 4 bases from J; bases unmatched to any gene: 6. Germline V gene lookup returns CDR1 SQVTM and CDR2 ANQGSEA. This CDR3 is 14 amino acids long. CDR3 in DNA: TGCAGCGTTGGGACTAGCGGAGGGGGAGAGACCCAGTACTTC. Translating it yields CSVGTSGGGETQYF. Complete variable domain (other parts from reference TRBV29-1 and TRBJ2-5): SAVISQKPSRDICQRGTSLTIQCQVDSQVTMMFWYRQQPGQSLTLIATANQGSEATYESGFVIDKFPISRPNLTFSTLTVSNMSPEDSSIYLCSVGTSGGGETQYFGPGTRLLVL.